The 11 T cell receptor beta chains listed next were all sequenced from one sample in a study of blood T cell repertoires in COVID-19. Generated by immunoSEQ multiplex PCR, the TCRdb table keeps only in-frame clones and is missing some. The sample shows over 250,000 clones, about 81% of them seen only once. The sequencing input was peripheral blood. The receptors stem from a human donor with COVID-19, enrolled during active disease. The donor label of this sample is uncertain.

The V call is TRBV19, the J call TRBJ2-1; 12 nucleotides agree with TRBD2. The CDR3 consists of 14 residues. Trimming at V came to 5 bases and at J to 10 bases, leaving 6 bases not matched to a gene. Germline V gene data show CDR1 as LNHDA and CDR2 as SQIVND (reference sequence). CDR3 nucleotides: TGTGCCAGTAGTGCGCTAGCGGGAGGGGGAGAGCAGTTCTTC. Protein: CASSALAGGGEQFF. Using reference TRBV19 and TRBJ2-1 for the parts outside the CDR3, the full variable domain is DGGITQSPKYLFRKEGQNVTLSCEQNLNHDAMYWYRQDPGQGLRLIYYSQIVNDFQKGDIAEGYSVSREKKESFPLTVTSAQKNPTAFYLCASSALAGGGEQFFGPGTRLTVL.

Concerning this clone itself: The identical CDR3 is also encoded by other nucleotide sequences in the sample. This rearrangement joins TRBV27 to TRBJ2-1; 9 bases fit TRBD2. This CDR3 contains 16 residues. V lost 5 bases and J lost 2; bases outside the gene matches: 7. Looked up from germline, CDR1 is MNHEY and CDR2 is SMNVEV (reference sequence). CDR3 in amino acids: CASSLLAGVTYNEQFF. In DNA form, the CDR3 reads TGTGCCAGCAGTCTGTTAGCGGGAGTCACCTACAATGAGCAGTTCTTC.

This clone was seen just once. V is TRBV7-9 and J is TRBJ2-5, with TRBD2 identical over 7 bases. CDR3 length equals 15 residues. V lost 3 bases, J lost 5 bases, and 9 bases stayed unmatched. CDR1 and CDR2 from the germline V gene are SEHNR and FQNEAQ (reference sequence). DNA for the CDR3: TGTGCCAGCAGCTTCTGGTTTGGGGAGGGGGAGACCCAGTACTTC. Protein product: CASSFWFGEGETQYF. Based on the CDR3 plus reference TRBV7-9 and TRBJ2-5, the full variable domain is DTGVSQNPRHKITKRGQNVTFRCDPISEHNRLYWYRQTLGQGPEFLTYFQNEAQLEKSRLLSDRFSAERPKGSFSTLEIQRTEQGDSAMYLCASSFWFGEGETQYFGPGTRLLVL.

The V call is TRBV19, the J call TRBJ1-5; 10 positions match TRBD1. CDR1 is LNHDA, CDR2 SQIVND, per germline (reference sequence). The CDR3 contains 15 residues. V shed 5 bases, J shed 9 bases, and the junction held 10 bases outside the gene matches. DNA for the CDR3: TGTGCCAGTAGTCCGGACAGGGGGACAATGGGGCCCCAGCATTTT. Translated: CASSPDRGTMGPQHF.

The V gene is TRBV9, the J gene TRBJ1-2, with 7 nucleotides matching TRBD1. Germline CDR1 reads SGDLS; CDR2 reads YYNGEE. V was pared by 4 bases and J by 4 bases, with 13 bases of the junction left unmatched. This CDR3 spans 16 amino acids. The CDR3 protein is CASSPRQGGTVYGYTF. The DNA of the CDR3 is TGTGCCAGCAGCCCCAGACAGGGTGGTACTGTCTATGGCTACACCTTC.

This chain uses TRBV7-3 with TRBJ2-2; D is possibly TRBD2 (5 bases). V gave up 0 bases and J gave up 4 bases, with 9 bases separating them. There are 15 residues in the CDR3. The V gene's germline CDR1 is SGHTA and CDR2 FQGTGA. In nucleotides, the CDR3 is TGTGCCAGCAGCTTAACTTTAGGAGGCACCGGGGAGCTGTTTTTT. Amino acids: CASSLTLGGTGELFF.

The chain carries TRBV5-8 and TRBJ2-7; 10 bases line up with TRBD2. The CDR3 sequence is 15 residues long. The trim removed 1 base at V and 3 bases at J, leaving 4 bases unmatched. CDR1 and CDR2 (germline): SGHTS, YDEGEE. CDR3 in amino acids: CASSLKGTSVYEQYF. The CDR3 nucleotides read TGTGCCAGCAGCTTGAAGGGGACTAGCGTCTACGAGCAGTACTTC.

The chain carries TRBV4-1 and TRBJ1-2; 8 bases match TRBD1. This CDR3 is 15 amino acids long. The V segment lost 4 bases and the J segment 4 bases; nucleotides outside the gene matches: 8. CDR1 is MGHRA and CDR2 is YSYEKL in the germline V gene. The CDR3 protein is CASSPNGQGVYGYTF. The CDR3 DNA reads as TGCGCCAGCAGCCCAAACGGACAGGGCGTCTATGGCTACACCTTC.

In DNA, the CDR3 is TGTGCCAGCTCACCAGGGTTCGGGTCGGGATATGGCTACACCTTC. Translated, it gives CASSPGFGSGYGYTF. The chain is built from TRBV18 and TRBJ1-2, with D hard to call. Germline CDR1 is KGHSH and CDR2 is LQKENI. V gave up 2 bases and J gave up 5 bases, with 15 bases separating them. The CDR3 is 15 residues long.

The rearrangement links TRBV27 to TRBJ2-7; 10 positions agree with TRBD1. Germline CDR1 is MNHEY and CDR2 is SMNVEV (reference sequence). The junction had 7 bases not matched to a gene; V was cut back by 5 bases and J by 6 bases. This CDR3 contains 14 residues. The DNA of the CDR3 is TGTGCCAGCAGTCCGTCCCGGGACAGGGGCGAGCAGTACTTC. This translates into CASSPSRDRGEQYF.

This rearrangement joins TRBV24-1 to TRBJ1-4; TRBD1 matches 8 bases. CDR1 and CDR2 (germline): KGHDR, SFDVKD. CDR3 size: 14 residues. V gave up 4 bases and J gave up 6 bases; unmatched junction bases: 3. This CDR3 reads CATSDRGPDEKLFF. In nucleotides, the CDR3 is TGTGCCACCAGTGACAGGGGGCCGGATGAAAAACTGTTTTTT.